One sample yielded the 24 T cell receptor beta chains listed below, sequenced in a study of cytomegalovirus exposure and HLA in healthy donors. Primers for the PCR totalled 60 Vbeta and 13 Jbeta. Some clones are missing from TCRdb's copy, which holds only in-frame ones; the method was immunoSEQ multiplex PCR. The table has 100,000 to 150,000 clones, over 65% seen once; the top ten hold 3% to 4.5%. The sequencing input was PBMCs. The receptors derive from a man in his forties or fifties in good health and CMV-seropositive.

This clone was counted a few times. The chain employs TRBV19 and TRBJ2-1; 7 bases map to TRBD2. The CDR3 runs 15 residues. The germline gives CDR1 LNHDA, CDR2 SQIVND (reference sequence). J lost 8 bases, V lost 5 bases, and 12 bases had no gene match. The CDR3 DNA reads as TGTGCCAGTAGTCCCTCAGGTGGGGGAGGGTATGAGCAGTTCTTC. Amino acid sequence: CASSPSGGGGYEQFF.

CDR3 in amino acids: CASTRGIQETQYF. CDR3 coding DNA: TGTGCCAGCACCAGGGGGATCCAAGAGACCCAGTACTTC. V usage is TRBV9 and J usage is TRBJ2-5; 7 positions agree with TRBD1. V trimming: 6 bases; J trimming: 1 base; junction bases outside the gene matches: 3. The CDR3 spans 13 residues. Germline CDR1 and CDR2: SGDLS and YYNGEE.

Here the CDR3 reads CASSQEVQNPNEQFF. The DNA for the CDR3 is TGTGCCAGCAGCCAAGAGGTCCAGAACCCCAATGAGCAGTTCTTC. The chain employs TRBV4-2 and TRBJ2-1, with D uncertain. Per the germline V gene, CDR1 is LGHNA and CDR2 is YNFKEQ. The CDR3 sequence is 15 residues long. V lost 0 bases, J lost 6 bases, and 12 bases lay in between.

This clone was seen only once. Without the conserved terminal phenylalanine or tryptophan, this CDR3 likely stems from a read error. Because the CDR3's place on the DNA is in doubt, the DNA is left out and the CDR3 is given as listed by TCRdb. The genes are TRBV11-2 and TRBJ2-7; the table's D gene call, TRBD1, was not cross checked with the DNA. Germline-derived CDR1 and CDR2 are SGHAT and FQNNGV. The CDR3 region is 10 residues in length, termini included. The CDR3 loop is CASSLDCGAI.

The chain employs TRBV6-1 and TRBJ2-5; tentatively, D is TRBD1 (5 bases). The CDR3 spans 11 residues. V was cut by 5 bases and J by 7 bases, with 8 bases left in between. The germline V gene encodes CDR1 MNHNS and CDR2 SASEGT. DNA for the CDR3: TGTGCCAGCAGTACAGGTCTGACCCAGTACTTC. Amino acid sequence: CASSTGLTQYF.

CDR3 bases: TGTGCCTGGAGTGCCCCTCGGGACAGCCTTTTCTCTGGAAACACCATATATTTT. This codes for CAWSAPRDSLFSGNTIYF. The chain recombines TRBV30 with TRBJ1-3; 7 nucleotides agree with TRBD1. V dropped 1 base and J dropped 0; count of bases not matched to a gene: 12. CDR3 size: 18 residues. Germline V gene lookup returns CDR1 GTSNPN and CDR2 SVGIG (reference sequence).

The gene calls are TRBV19 and TRBJ2-7; 8 bases are a match to TRBD1. The CDR3 loop spans 12 amino acids. The germline gives CDR1 LNHDA, CDR2 SQIVND (reference sequence). V shed 4 bases and J 13 bases; nucleotides not matched to a gene: 9. The CDR3 region is CASSSLRDRFYF. CDR3 nucleotide sequence: TGTGCCAGTAGTAGCCTCCGGGACAGGTTTTACTTC.

The CDR3 sequence: CATSRGTVNNEQFF. The CDR3 DNA is TGTGCCACCAGCAGAGGGACAGTTAACAATGAGCAGTTCTTC. The rearrangement uses TRBV15 and TRBJ2-1, with D perhaps matching TRBD1 (6 bases). The CDR3 runs 14 residues. CDR1 is LNHNV and CDR2 is YYDKDF in the germline V gene (reference sequence). V was pared by 1 base and J by 5 bases, with 9 bases between.

This chain connects TRBV5-4 to TRBJ2-5; 9 nucleotides agree with TRBD2. There are 17 residues in the CDR3. The J segment lost 4 bases and the V segment lost 4 bases, leaving 14 bases of the junction unmatched. Germline V CDR1 and CDR2: SGHNT, YYREEE (reference sequence). CDR3 region: CASSPIVRGGSTETQYF. Written as DNA, the CDR3 is TGTGCCAGCAGCCCCATCGTGCGGGGGGGCTCAACAGAGACCCAGTACTTC.

This chain links TRBV27 with TRBJ2-2; possibly TRBD2 for D (5 bases). V was clipped by 5 bases and J by 1 base, with 11 bases between them. Per germline, CDR1 MNHEY and CDR2 SMNVEV (reference sequence). The CDR3 runs to 15 residues. This CDR3 reads CASSTTAGNTGELFF. The CDR3 bases are TGTGCCAGCAGTACCACGGCGGGGAACACCGGGGAGCTGTTTTTT.

The J gene is TRBJ2-5, the V gene TRBV7-9; 11 bases fit TRBD1. Trimming took 5 bases from V and 4 from J; bases not matched to a gene: 6. CDR1 SEHNR and CDR2 FQNEAQ come from the germline V gene (reference sequence). The CDR3 contains 15 residues. CDR3 sequence (DNA): TGTGCCAGCAGCAATCCGGGACAGGGGGGAGAGACCCAGTACTTC. Protein sequence: CASSNPGQGGETQYF.

The rearrangement uses TRBV5-1 and TRBJ2-2, with 8 bases fitting TRBD2. Unmatched junction bases numbered 7, after V lost 0 bases and J lost 6 bases. CDR1 is SGHRS, CDR2 YFSETQ, per germline. The CDR3 extends over 16 amino acids. The CDR3 is CASSLVRARGAGELFF. DNA for the CDR3: TGCGCCAGCAGCTTGGTACGAGCGCGGGGGGCCGGGGAGCTGTTTTTT. The whole variable domain, remainder taken from reference TRBV5-1 and TRBJ2-2, is KAGVTQTPRYLIKTRGQQVTLSCSPISGHRSVSWYQQTPGQGLQFLFEYFSETQRNKGNFPGRFSGRQFSNSRSEMNVSTLELGDSALYLCASSLVRARGAGELFFGEGSRLTVL.

The rearrangement links TRBV2 to TRBJ2-2, with TRBD1 matching over 10 bases. This CDR3 spans 13 amino acids. Germline assignment: CDR1 SNHLY and CDR2 FYNNEI. V dropped 11 bases and J dropped 9; count of bases not matched to a gene: 9. The CDR3 loop reads CAVPGQGSWELFF. In DNA form, the CDR3 reads TGTGCCGTACCGGGACAGGGGTCGTGGGAGCTGTTTTTT.

The CDR3 nucleotides read TGTGCCAGTAGCCACAGGGGGAATGAGCAGTTCTTC. Protein sequence: CASSHRGNEQFF. This sequence joins TRBV19 and TRBJ2-1; 8 nucleotides align to TRBD1. The CDR3 is 12 residues long. Germline V gene lookup returns CDR1 LNHDA and CDR2 SQIVND (reference sequence). Unmatched junction bases numbered 2, after V lost 6 bases and J lost 7 bases.

This clone was seen just once. The chain has TRBV4-1 and TRBJ2-3, with D possibly TRBD2 on 5 matching bases. The CDR3 sequence is 17 residues long. V lost 0 bases and J 4 bases, leaving 17 bases between the germline ends. Germline loops: CDR1 MGHRA, CDR2 YSYEKL. For the CDR3, the DNA is TGCGCCAGCAGCCAAGACGGCGGAGGAAAGGGTCCAGATACGCAGTATTTT. It codes for CASSQDGGGKGPDTQYF.

The chain is built from TRBV9 and TRBJ1-2, with a possible D match to TRBD1 (6 bases). This CDR3 spans 16 amino acids. Deletions cut 0 bases from V and 1 base from J, with 13 bases between. Germline CDR1 reads SGDLS; CDR2 reads YYNGEE. The CDR3 DNA reads as TGTGCCAGCAGCGTAGGGGCAGGGGATTTTAACTATGGCTACACCTTC. Its translation is CASSVGAGDFNYGYTF.

Worth noting for this clone: At the DNA level, this CDR3 is encoded by other sequences in the same sample as well. J is TRBJ2-7 and V is TRBV7-9; 12 nucleotides line up with TRBD1. CDR3 length: 13 residues. V lost 7 bases, J lost 6 bases, and 4 bases stayed unmatched. Germline V lookup: CDR1 SEHNR, CDR2 FQNEAQ (reference sequence). The CDR3 DNA reads as TGTGCCAGCACCGGGACAGGGGGCGTCGAGCAGTACTTC. Its translation: CASTGTGGVEQYF. Based on the CDR3 plus reference TRBV7-9 and TRBJ2-7, the full variable domain is DTGVSQNPRHKITKRGQNVTFRCDPISEHNRLYWYRQTLGQGPEFLTYFQNEAQLEKSRLLSDRFSAERPKGSFSTLEIQRTEQGDSAMYLCASTGTGGVEQYFGPGTRLTVT.

V and J are TRBV19 and TRBJ1-1, with D uncertain. Trimming cost V 3 bases and J 1 base, with 3 bases left between them. Germline V gives CDR1 LNHDA, CDR2 SQIVND (reference sequence). The length of the CDR3 is 12 residues. DNA for the CDR3: TGTGCCAGTAGTATTAAGAACACTGAAGCTTTCTTT. It specifies CASSIKNTEAFF. Looking up the rest from reference TRBV19 and TRBJ1-1 gives the full variable domain: DGGITQSPKYLFRKEGQNVTLSCEQNLNHDAMYWYRQDPGQGLRLIYYSQIVNDFQKGDIAEGYSVSREKKESFPLTVTSAQKNPTAFYLCASSIKNTEAFFGQGTRLTVV.

This chain connects TRBV5-1 to TRBJ1-2, with a weak D call TRBD1 (5 bases). V was shortened by 0 bases and J by 6 bases, with 15 bases between the two germline ends. CDR1 SGHRS and CDR2 YFSETQ come from the germline V gene. The CDR3 length is 15 residues. The CDR3 is CASSLAGGARDGYTF. In nucleotides, the CDR3 is TGCGCCAGCAGCTTGGCCGGAGGGGCAAGGGATGGCTACACCTTC.

The rearrangement links TRBV14 to TRBJ2-7; 8 bases align to TRBD1. V dropped 1 base and J dropped 6; count of bases not matched to a gene: 8. CDR3 length: 15 residues. CDR1 and CDR2 from the germline V gene are SGHDN and FVKESK. CDR3 region: CASSQGSTGAVEQYF. The CDR3, as DNA: TGTGCCAGCAGCCAAGGATCGACAGGGGCGGTCGAGCAGTACTTC.

The gene calls are TRBV6-5 and TRBJ2-7, with D tentatively TRBD2 (5 bases). The CDR3 loop spans 13 amino acids. Germline CDR1 reads MNHEY; CDR2 reads SVGAGI. Trimming stripped 3 bases from V and 3 bases from J, with 9 bases between. The CDR3, as DNA: TGTGCCAGCAGTTATGGACTGCGCTACGAGCAGTACTTC. Amino acids: CASSYGLRYEQYF.

This chain uses TRBV6-5 with TRBJ2-7, with D tentatively TRBD1 (5 bases). The CDR3 runs 14 residues. CDR1 and CDR2 (germline): MNHEY, SVGAGI. Trimming left V 6 bases short and J 1 base short, with 13 bases between. In DNA form, the CDR3 reads TGTGCCAGCAGCACCCGACAGCTGTCCTACGAGCAGTACTTC. Its translation: CASSTRQLSYEQYF.

This chain uses TRBV6-1 with TRBJ1-5; TRBD1 matches at 7 bases. V trimming: 6 bases; J trimming: 5 bases; junction bases outside the gene matches: 4. The germline CDR1 and CDR2 sequences are MNHNS and SASEGT. This CDR3 is built from 13 residues. The CDR3 region is CASRDRSYQPQHF. CDR3 in DNA: TGTGCCAGCAGGGACAGGTCCTATCAGCCCCAGCATTTT.

The chain uses TRBV6-6 and TRBJ2-7, with D possibly TRBD2 on 5 matching bases. V gave up 0 bases and J gave up 2 bases, with 8 bases separating them. This CDR3 is built from 14 residues. The germline CDR1 and CDR2 sequences are MNHNY and SVGAGI (reference sequence). Here the CDR3 reads CASSYSGEAYEQYF. In DNA, the CDR3 is TGTGCCAGCAGTTACTCGGGAGAAGCCTACGAGCAGTACTTC.